What follows are 22 T cell receptor beta chains derived from one specimen sequenced in a study of T-cell memory formation after mild COVID-19. TCRdb passed the 5' RACE reads through MiXCR, listing each CDR3 protein once. The top ten hold 2.5% to 3.5% of the sample, which has about 150,000 distinct CDR3 sequences, 10% to 15% seen once. Material for sequencing was PBMCs or a T cell subset sorted from them (not recorded which). The receptors here all came from a man aged 18 to 29 who had mild COVID-19 (a few samples of this study predate the infection). Cell type and time point are not known.

This clonotype was seen more than once but under ten times. DNA for the CDR3: TGCAGTGCTAGAGATCTGAGGGGGCGACAAGAGACCCAGTACTTC. It encodes CSARDLRGRQETQYF. This chain connects TRBV20-1 to TRBJ2-5, with 7 bases lining up with TRBD1. Germline V gene lookup returns CDR1 DFQATT and CDR2 SNEGSKA (reference sequence). Trimming at V came to 0 bases and at J to 2 bases, leaving 6 bases not matched to a gene. The CDR3 is 15 amino acids.

V is TRBV28 and J is TRBJ1-5, with D possibly matching TRBD1 (6 bases). The CDR3 length is 12 residues. The germline gives CDR1 MDHEN, CDR2 SYDVKM. V lost 2 bases and J lost 12, with 11 bases in between. The CDR3 here is CASSLRQGHQHF. The CDR3, as DNA: TGTGCCAGCAGTTTAAGGCAGGGACACCAGCATTTT. The full variable domain, rest sourced from reference TRBV28 and TRBJ1-5, is DVKVTQSSRYLVKRTGEKVFLECVQDMDHENMFWYRQDPGLGLRLIYFSYDVKMKEKGDIPEGYSVSREKKERFSLILESASTNQTSMYLCASSLRQGHQHFGDGTRLSIL.

This clonotype was seen a few times. The chain combines TRBV6-2 or TRBV6-3 with TRBJ2-3, with 10 bases matching TRBD2. The length of the CDR3 is 17 residues. V shed 0 bases and J 4 bases; nucleotides not matched to a gene: 7. Germline CDR1 reads MNHEY; CDR2 reads SVGEGT. CDR3 DNA sequence: TGTGCCAGCAGTTACTCGAAAGTGGGGACTAGCGCAGATACGCAGTATTTT. Amino acid sequence: CASSYSKVGTSADTQYF.

This clonotype has more than one count but fewer than ten. The chain uses TRBV27 and TRBJ1-1; 8 bases match TRBD1. The germline V gene encodes CDR1 MNHEY and CDR2 SMNVEV (reference sequence). Losses at the gene ends were 1 base for V and 3 bases for J; bases not matched to a gene: 10. The CDR3 contains 17 residues. CDR3 protein: CASSLCRGRAWDTEAFF. As DNA, the CDR3 is TGTGCCAGCAGTTTATGCAGGGGGCGGGCTTGGGACACTGAAGCTTTCTTT.

This chain joins TRBV20-1 and TRBJ1-5; 7 bases are a match to TRBD1. Germline values: CDR1 DFQATT, CDR2 SNEGSKA (reference sequence). The CDR3 length is 16 residues. V shed 3 bases and J 3 bases; nucleotides not matched to a gene: 11. DNA of the CDR3: TGCAGTGCTAGTGTCGGGTGGGGACAGCTCAATCAGCCCCAGCATTTT. It yields the protein CSASVGWGQLNQPQHF.

The genes are TRBV11-2 and TRBJ1-1; D remains ambiguous. This CDR3 has 12 residues. Deletions cut 5 bases from V and 5 bases from J, with 9 bases between. Per the germline V gene, CDR1 is SGHAT and CDR2 is FQNNGV. CDR3 loop: CASSQYRTEAFF. The DNA of the CDR3 is TGTGCCAGCAGCCAGTATAGGACTGAAGCTTTCTTT. Full variable domain (remainder filled in from reference TRBV11-2 and TRBJ1-1): EAGVAQSPRYKIIEKRQSVAFWCNPISGHATLYWYQQILGQGPKLLIQFQNNGVVDDSQLPKDRFSAERLKGVDSTLKIQPAKLEDSAVYLCASSQYRTEAFFGQGTRLTVV.

Only a few counts were recorded for this clonotype. V is TRBV23-1 and J is TRBJ2-7, with 7 positions matching TRBD1. TRBV23-1 is treated as an ORF (open reading frame) with a function not yet certain. V lost 7 bases, J lost 3 bases, and 15 bases stayed unmatched. This CDR3 comprises 16 residues. The CDR3 is CASTNTFFRDSYEQYV. CDR3 DNA sequence: TGCGCCAGCACTAACACCTTCTTCCGGGACAGCTACGAGCAGTACGTC.

This clonotype was seen a few times. The chain links TRBV5-1 to TRBJ2-2; D possibly corresponds to TRBD1 (5 bases). Deletions cut 0 bases from V and 3 bases from J, with 12 bases between. CDR3 size: 16 residues. The germline CDR1 and CDR2 sequences are SGHRS and YFSETQ. The CDR3 DNA reads TGCGCCAGCAGCTTGGGTCTCAGGGCGGACACCGGGGAGCTGTTTTTT. Translated: CASSLGLRADTGELFF. Combining the CDR3 with reference TRBV5-1 and TRBJ2-2 gives the whole variable domain KAGVTQTPRYLIKTRGQQVTLSCSPISGHRSVSWYQQTPGQGLQFLFEYFSETQRNKGNFPGRFSGRQFSNSRSEMNVSTLELGDSALYLCASSLGLRADTGELFFGEGSRLTVL.

The rearrangement joins TRBV5-1 to TRBJ2-5, with 7 nucleotides matching TRBD1. Germline V gene data show CDR1 as SGHRS and CDR2 as YFSETQ. There are 14 residues in the CDR3. V gave up 6 bases and J gave up 2 bases; unmatched junction bases: 7. The CDR3 loop reads CASTDRRRQETQYF. For the CDR3, the DNA is TGCGCCAGCACGGACAGGAGGAGACAAGAGACCCAGTACTTC.

This clonotype was detected a few times. This rearrangement joins TRBV5-1 to TRBJ1-1; the D is unclear. The CDR3 consists of 12 residues. Looked up from germline, CDR1 is SGHRS and CDR2 is YFSETQ. V was trimmed by 2 bases and J by 4 bases, leaving 6 bases between them. In DNA form, the CDR3 reads TGCGCCAGCAGCTTCGAATTCACTGAAGCTTTCTTT. Amino acid sequence: CASSFEFTEAFF.

The V and J genes are TRBV11-2 and TRBJ2-1, with D possibly called TRBD1 or TRBD2 (6 bases each). This CDR3 contains 13 residues. Trimming removed 8 bases at V and 12 bases at J, with 20 bases between. Germline V gives CDR1 SGHAT, CDR2 FQNNGV. In DNA form, the CDR3 reads TGTGCCAGCGGGGGGCTATCAAACCCCGGGCAGTTCTTC. Its protein is CASGGLSNPGQFF.

This clonotype was counted ten times or more. The rearrangement links TRBV10-3 to TRBJ2-5, with D possibly matching TRBD2 (6 bases). The V gene's germline CDR1 is ENHRY and CDR2 SYGVKD. V was trimmed by 0 bases and J by 4 bases, leaving 9 bases between them. The CDR3 consists of 14 residues. The CDR3 region has the DNA TGTGCCATCAGTGAGTCTGGCGGGGTAGAGACCCAGTACTTC. Its translation: CAISESGGVETQYF.

This clonotype was recorded a few times. The chain has TRBV20-1 and TRBJ1-4; TRBD1 might be the D (5 bases). Trimming took off 6 bases at V and 7 bases at J, with 18 bases between the two ends. The CDR3 covers 14 residues. CDR1 DFQATT and CDR2 SNEGSKA come from the germline V gene (reference sequence). This CDR3 reads CSAKAAGPGEKLFF. In nucleotides, the CDR3 is TGCAGTGCAAAGGCGGCAGGGCCCGGTGAAAAACTGTTTTTT.

This clonotype was counted many times. CDR3 bases: TGTGCCAGCAGCTTGGGACAGGGGCCAGATACGCAGTATTTT. Amino acids: CASSLGQGPDTQYF. This chain connects TRBV5-5 to TRBJ2-3, with TRBD1 matching 8 bases. With V trimmed by 0 bases and J by 4 bases, 1 base remained unmatched. The CDR3 sequence is 14 residues long. CDR1 and CDR2 from the germline V gene are SGHKS and YYEKEE (reference sequence). The entire variable domain, with the rest obtained from reference TRBV5-5 and TRBJ2-3, is as follows: DAGVTQSPTHLIKTRGQQVTLRCSPISGHKSVSWYQQVLGQGPQFIFQYYEKEERGRGNFPDRFSARQFPNYSSELNVNALLLGDSALYLCASSLGQGPDTQYFGPGTRLTVL.

This clonotype was seen more than once but under ten times. This chain links TRBV5-1 with TRBJ1-4; D remains unclear. Germline assignment: CDR1 SGHRS and CDR2 YFSETQ. The CDR3 is made up of 16 amino acids. The germline V and J ends were trimmed by 1 base and 0 bases, with 10 bases remaining between them. CDR3 residues: CASSLSSPATNEKLFF. CDR3 DNA: TGCGCCAGCAGCTTGAGCAGCCCAGCAACTAATGAAAAACTGTTTTTT.

This clonotype came up many times. The chain uses TRBV5-1 and TRBJ2-3, with 9 bases aligning to TRBD2. Trimming cost V 1 base and J 6 bases; bases outside gene matches: 6. The CDR3 is made up of 15 amino acids. Per germline, CDR1 SGHRS and CDR2 YFSETQ. The CDR3 DNA follows: TGCGCCAGCAGCTTGCTGGCGGGGGGGCCTGATACGCAGTATTTT. Its translation: CASSLLAGGPDTQYF.

Regarding this clonotype: Compared with germline, one end of the junction differs, possibly owing to a read error. This chain uses TRBV7-9 with TRBJ2-7, with D tentatively TRBD2 (6 bases). This CDR3 is 15 amino acids long. Germline assignment: CDR1 SEHNR and CDR2 FQNEAQ (reference sequence). This CDR3 reads CASSLAAMSSYEQYF. CDR3 nucleotides: TGTGCCAGCAGTTTAGCGGCGATGAGCTCCTACGAGCAGTACTTC. Supplemented by reference TRBV7-9 and TRBJ2-7, the full variable domain reads DTGVSQNPRHKITKRGQNVTFRCDPISEHNRLYWYRQTLGQGPEFLTYFQNEAQLEKSRLLSDRFSAERPKGSFSTLEIQRTEQGDSAMYLCASSLAAMSSYEQYFGPGTRLTVT.

This clonotype was counted only a few times. This rearrangement joins TRBV6-5 to TRBJ1-6; D is uncertain. CDR3 length: 15 residues. V was trimmed by 1 base and J by 5 bases, leaving 9 bases between them. Germline assignment: CDR1 MNHEY and CDR2 SVGAGI. Written as DNA, the CDR3 is TGTGCCAGCAGTTACTTGAGGACGGATAATTCACCCCTCCACTTT. The encoded protein is CASSYLRTDNSPLHF.

This clonotype was counted between two and nine times. The chain employs TRBV6-5 and TRBJ1-1; D gene ambiguous. The length of the CDR3 is 15 residues. Trimming removed 0 bases from V and 4 bases from J, with 12 bases in between. In germline, CDR1 is MNHEY, CDR2 SVGAGI. The CDR3 DNA sequence: TGTGCCAGCAGTTACTCGATGGGGATTCCCACTGAAGCTTTCTTT. Its translation: CASSYSMGIPTEAFF.

This chain uses TRBV5-1 with TRBJ1-1; the D gene is possibly TRBD1 (5 bases). The germline CDR1 and CDR2 sequences are SGHRS and YFSETQ. The CDR3 sequence is 13 residues long. V shed 7 bases and J shed 3 bases, with 13 bases lying between them. CDR3 DNA: TGCGCCAGCGGCTCCGGGGGGTACACTGAAGCTTTCTTT. This codes for CASGSGGYTEAFF.

At least ten counts were recorded for this clonotype. This chain connects TRBV12-3 or TRBV12-4 to TRBJ2-5, with 9 bases fitting TRBD2. The ends lost 3 bases at V and 3 bases at J; junction bases unmatched: 2. The CDR3 is made up of 14 amino acids. CDR3 nucleotide sequence: TGTGCCAGCAGTTTCCGCGGGGGGGAAGAGACCCAGTACTTC. Its translation: CASSFRGGEETQYF.

J is TRBJ1-2 and V is TRBV7-2; weak D call: TRBD1 (6 bases). CDR3 length equals 14 residues. V lost 4 bases, J lost 10 bases, and 19 bases lay in between. CDR1 SGHTA and CDR2 FQGNSA come from the germline V gene. CDR3 nucleotide sequence: TGTGCCAGCAGCTCTCGATTTGGACAGTTCGACTACACCTTC. Protein: CASSSRFGQFDYTF.